The entry that follows covers one TCR beta chain sequence. Its antigen is as yet unknown. This record comes from a study of cytomegalovirus exposure and HLA in healthy donors. Study outcomes and limitations: Researchers reported that a few CMV-associated chains were confirmed in vitro as CMV antigen-specific. In a later analysis, a missense DCLRE1C variant was linked to TCR beta V- and J-gene trimming. Exclusion as indistinguishable affected some V segments, including TRBV6-2 and TRBV6-3.

The PCR employed 60 Vbeta primers together with 13 Jbeta primers. The table came from immunoSEQ multiplex PCR; TCRdb's copy has only in-frame clones and leaves some out. The repertoire holds some 170,000 clones, with around 80% as singletons. Trimming cost V 5 bases and J 5 bases, with 19 bases left between them. The CDR3 has 15 residues. Germline CDR1 reads MNHEY; CDR2 reads SMNVEV (reference sequence). The sequence was obtained from a woman aged 25 to 45 in good health and CMV-seronegative. J is TRBJ2-7 and V is TRBV27; tentative D call: TRBD2 (7 bases). Input material: PBMCs. CDR3 sequence (DNA): TGTGCCAGCAGTCCGGTCCAGGGGAGGGTTAACGAGCAGTACTTC. It is translated as CASSPVQGRVNEQYF.